Detailed here is one T cell receptor (beta chain). This clone was seen a few times. Its antigen remains unidentified. Per-base qualities were not stored, and no clone one base away is much larger. This sample is part of a study of blood T cell repertoires in COVID-19 (TCRdb year 2020). Background for the entire study: Collaborator samples came from the United States, Italy and Spain and covered acute and convalescent phases of COVID-19. Where available, HLA class I and class II types were taken from metadata supplied by the sample provider and were not determined by assay-based typing. Sample metadata almost always included a de-identified subject ID, COVID-19 status, age in years and sex. Samples came from the ongoing ImmuneRACE study (first 160 participants) plus 1,254 subjects from 6 global collaborators. The repertoires were made available in a free public database intended to serve as a resource for research on the immune response to SARS-CoV-2. The dataset comprised deeply sampled blood TCRbeta repertoires from subjects exposed to, actively infected with, or recovered from COVID-19. The material from the prospective study consisted of cDNA or gDNA derived from T cells, B-cell-depleted T cells, or PBMCs. What the authors observed across the whole study: Clinical and demographic metadata were provided uncurated, with the amount varying by source and participant.

One collaborating source in Seattle enrolled patients while the patients were actively infected and followed the patients over time throughout the course of disease. The collaborating institutions used their own protocols to collect whole blood in K2EDTA tubes. For TCRbeta analysis, collaborator samples were shipped as frozen whole blood, as isolated PBMCs, or as DNA extracted from either sample type. TCRbeta CDR3 regions were amplified from genomic DNA by means of the immunoSEQ Assay, a bias-controlled multiplex PCR. In the original analysis: The number of nucleated cells in each sample was estimated from the amplification of reference gene primers within the assay. Sequence reads were collapsed and filtered to measure the absolute abundance of every unique TCRbeta CDR3 rearrangement. For each sample, productive Simpson clonality was calculated as the square root of Simpson's diversity index over productive rearrangements. Entries here come from immuneACCESS through TCRdb and include only in-frame sequences with V and J called. Some clones fail to appear in such tables; in the studies checked, an unresolved V gene covers under half of the shortfall, and the cause of the remainder is unknown. V and J calls and clone size are given by that table; D and trimming were obtained from the DNA. The sample includes 150,000 to 200,000 clones, with about 90% observed a single time. The leading ten clones occupy more than 4.5% of the sample.

CDR1 KGHDR and CDR2 SFDVKD were looked up in the germline V gene. V loses 0 bases, J loses 6 bases, and the germline ends lie 7 bases apart. The CDR3 spans 13 residues, from the cysteine through the phenylalanine. Only CDR3 DNA remains: 39 bases, in frame from the first base. The chain links TRBV24-1 with TRBJ1-2; confidence is insufficient to name the D gene. The receptor comes from a man younger than 40 with COVID-19, enrolled during active disease. Material for sequencing was peripheral blood. The CDR3 here reads CATSDLTGNGYTF. The DNA reads TGTGCCACCAGTGATTTGACGGGAAATGGCTACACCTTC.